This T cell receptor (beta chain) was found in a study of T-cell reconstitution after alpha-beta-depleted transplantation in children. Construction of the TCRbeta library involved unique molecular identifiers. A single record per CDR3 protein comes from TCRdb applying MiXCR to the PCR reads. The profile shows roughly 610,000 distinct CDR3 sequences, over 9.5% of them singletons. Germline CDR1 is MNHEY and CDR2 is SVGAGI. The CDR3 sequence is 11 residues long. The germline V and J ends were trimmed by 6 bases and 6 bases, with 8 bases remaining between them. The J gene is TRBJ1-1, the V gene TRBV6-5; TRBD1 might be the D (5 bases). The source was PBMCs from the stem cell graft donor, collected from the stem cell graft. The origin of this receptor is a human donor who donated a stem cell graft to a child with acute myeloid leukemia. DNA for the CDR3: TGTGCCAGCAGGCGGGACGCTGAAGCTTTCTTT. Translated, it gives CASRRDAEAFF.